This TCR beta chain was documented in a study of shared clonotypes between healthy human individuals. Produced via immunoSEQ multiplex PCR; TCRdb's table is partial and in-frame only. The table lists more than 2 million clones, around 96% of them singletons. Terminally differentiated effector memory CD45RA+ cells were left out of the naive CD8 fraction, which was CD45RO-negative and positively selected for CCR7. From germline, CDR1 is LGHNA and CDR2 YSLEER. The V end was cut by 0 bases, the J end by 0 bases, with 12 bases between. The CDR3 extends over 18 amino acids. The gene calls are TRBV4-3 and TRBJ1-6; D perhaps matches TRBD1 (6 bases). The clonotype originates from a young man in good health. Sequencing was done on a sample of naive CD8+ T cells sorted from blood. CDR3 region: CASSQDRTESSYNSPLHF. The CDR3, as DNA: TGCGCCAGCAGCCAAGATAGGACAGAGAGCTCCTATAATTCACCCCTCCACTTT.